A selection of T cell receptor beta chains follows, all from one sample in a study of blood T cells in healthy people across ages. TCRdb fed the 5' RACE reads into MiXCR, producing one record per CDR3 protein. The sample contains some 1 million distinct CDR3 sequences, under 55% of which appear only once. Sequenced input: blood. The receptor set was obtained from a woman aged 55-70 years in good health. CDR3s include the opening cysteine and the closing phenylalanine or tryptophan. D genes are given only for firm matches. Clone size is given for some rows only: seen once, a few or many times, or a class if the clone is expanded.

abundance: NA
j_gene: TRBJ2-5
d_gene: TRBD1
v_gene: TRBV6-6
CDR3nt: TGTGCCAGCAGTAACAGACAGGGGGCGGTTGAGCAGTACTTC
CDR3aa: CASSNRQGAVEQYF

abundance: NA
j_gene: TRBJ1-1
d_gene: NA
v_gene: TRBV15
CDR3nt: TGTGCCACCTCGATAGCCGGTACGAACACTGAAGCTTTCTTT
CDR3aa: CATSIAGTNTEAFF

abundance: NA
j_gene: TRBJ2-1
d_gene: TRBD2
v_gene: TRBV29-1
CDR3nt: TGCAGCGTTGAAAGGACTAGCGGGTACAATGAGCAGTTCTTC
CDR3aa: CSVERTSGYNEQFF

abundance: NA
j_gene: TRBJ1-5
d_gene: NA
v_gene: TRBV20-1
CDR3nt: TGCAGTGCTAGAATAATTGGGTCAGGGGTTAGCAATCAGCCCCAGCATTTT
CDR3aa: CSARIIGSGVSNQPQHF

abundance: few
j_gene: TRBJ2-7
d_gene: TRBD2
v_gene: TRBV28
CDR3nt: TGTGCCAGCAGTTTCCTAGCGGGGGCTACCTACGAGCAGTACTTC
CDR3aa: CASSFLAGATYEQYF

abundance: NA
j_gene: TRBJ1-2
d_gene: TRBD1
v_gene: TRBV29-1
CDR3nt: TGCAGCGTTGCGACGGGACAGGGAGGAGGGTATGGCTACACCTTC
CDR3aa: CSVATGQGGGYGYTF

abundance: NA
j_gene: TRBJ1-1
d_gene: NA
v_gene: TRBV3-1
CDR3nt: TGTGCCAGCACAAGGAGGCAACGTGGCACTGAAGCTTTCTTT
CDR3aa: CASTRRQRGTEAFF

abundance: few
j_gene: TRBJ2-7
d_gene: NA
v_gene: TRBV14
CDR3nt: TGTGCCAGCAGCCAAGTGAGCGGGCTCTCCTACGAGCAGTACTTC
CDR3aa: CASSQVSGLSYEQYF

abundance: NA
j_gene: TRBJ2-1
d_gene: TRBD2
v_gene: TRBV3-1
CDR3nt: TGTGCCAGCAGCCAAGAGCGGACTAGCGGGAGTGGGGGTGAGCAGTTCTTC
CDR3aa: CASSQERTSGSGGEQFF

abundance: few
j_gene: TRBJ1-2
d_gene: NA
v_gene: TRBV7-2
CDR3nt: TGTGCCAGCAGCTTAGGCCGGGGGGTCAGGGATGGCTACACCTTC
CDR3aa: CASSLGRGVRDGYTF

abundance: NA
j_gene: TRBJ2-7
d_gene: TRBD2
v_gene: TRBV20-1
CDR3nt: TGCAGTGCTAGAGACGCTAGCGGGCCTACCTACGAGCAGTACTTC
CDR3aa: CSARDASGPTYEQYF

abundance: NA
j_gene: TRBJ2-4
d_gene: NA
v_gene: TRBV4-3
CDR3nt: TGCGCCAGCAGCCAAGAGCAGGATTTTCGGAACATTCAGTACTTC
CDR3aa: CASSQEQDFRNIQYF

abundance: few
j_gene: TRBJ2-5
d_gene: NA
v_gene: TRBV27
CDR3nt: TGTGCCAGCAGCCGGGACGGATGGGGGGAGACCCAGTACTTC
CDR3aa: CASSRDGWGETQYF

abundance: NA
j_gene: TRBJ2-5
d_gene: TRBD2
v_gene: TRBV6-2/TRBV6-3
CDR3nt: TGTGCCAGCAGTTACCCTATAGCGGGAGAGGGGTCCTACAATGAGCAGTACTTC
CDR3aa: CASSYPIAGEGSYNEQYF

abundance: NA
j_gene: TRBJ2-7
d_gene: NA
v_gene: TRBV11-2
CDR3nt: TGTGCCAGCAGTCAGGGGTACTCCTCCTCCTACGAGCAGTACTTC
CDR3aa: CASSQGYSSSYEQYF

abundance: NA
j_gene: TRBJ2-7
d_gene: NA
v_gene: TRBV4-1
CDR3nt: TGCGCCAGCAGCCAAGATTTCGGGTACGAGCAGTACTTC
CDR3aa: CASSQDFGYEQYF

abundance: NA
j_gene: TRBJ1-1
d_gene: TRBD1
v_gene: TRBV7-6
CDR3nt: TGTGCCAGCAGCTTAGTGCAGGGGGTTATCAACACTGAAGCTTTCTTT
CDR3aa: CASSLVQGVINTEAFF

abundance: few
j_gene: TRBJ1-2
d_gene: NA
v_gene: TRBV7-9
CDR3nt: TGTGCCAGCAGCTTAGTTTCACAGGGTACTGGCTACACCTTC
CDR3aa: CASSLVSQGTGYTF

abundance: NA
j_gene: TRBJ2-5
d_gene: TRBD1
v_gene: TRBV7-4
CDR3nt: TGTGCCAGCAGCTTAGTCGGGTCCCGTCCGGGACAGATCCAAGAGACCCAGTACTTC
CDR3aa: CASSLVGSRPGQIQETQYF

abundance: NA
j_gene: TRBJ1-1
d_gene: NA
v_gene: TRBV3-1
CDR3nt: TGTGCCAGCAGCCGCGGGGATGAAGCTTTCTTT
CDR3aa: CASSRGDEAFF

abundance: NA
j_gene: TRBJ2-7
d_gene: TRBD1
v_gene: TRBV6-6
CDR3nt: TGTGCCAGCAGTTACTCCATAGGACAGGGCTCCTACGAGCAGTACTTC
CDR3aa: CASSYSIGQGSYEQYF

abundance: NA
j_gene: TRBJ2-7
d_gene: NA
v_gene: TRBV28
CDR3nt: TGTGCCAGCACCCCGAACACCTACGAGCAGTACTTC
CDR3aa: CASTPNTYEQYF

abundance: NA
j_gene: TRBJ2-7
d_gene: NA
v_gene: TRBV6-6
CDR3nt: TGTGCCAGCAGTTCCCCTTCTCTAGTAGCCTACGAGCAGTACTTC
CDR3aa: CASSSPSLVAYEQYF

abundance: few
j_gene: TRBJ2-7
d_gene: NA
v_gene: TRBV7-9
CDR3nt: TGTGCCAGCTCCCATCAGGCTAACTACGAGCAGTACTTC
CDR3aa: CASSHQANYEQYF

abundance: NA
j_gene: TRBJ1-1
d_gene: TRBD1
v_gene: TRBV28
CDR3nt: TGTGCCAGCAGACAACCGGGACAGGGGGGAGCTTTCTTT
CDR3aa: CASRQPGQGGAFF

abundance: NA
j_gene: TRBJ2-5
d_gene: NA
v_gene: TRBV6-2/TRBV6-3
CDR3nt: TGTGCCAGCAGTGACGGCCGCAGGGAAGAGACCCAGTACTTC
CDR3aa: CASSDGRREETQYF

abundance: NA
j_gene: TRBJ2-7
d_gene: TRBD2
v_gene: TRBV6-2/TRBV6-3
CDR3nt: TGTGCCAGCAGTGAGGGACTAGCGGGTTACAACGAGCAGTACTTC
CDR3aa: CASSEGLAGYNEQYF

abundance: NA
j_gene: TRBJ2-7
d_gene: TRBD1
v_gene: TRBV20-1
CDR3nt: TGCAGTGCTCAGGGACAGCCTCCCTACGAGCAGTACTTC
CDR3aa: CSAQGQPPYEQYF

abundance: NA
j_gene: TRBJ1-1
d_gene: NA
v_gene: TRBV6-1
CDR3nt: TGTGCCAGCAGTGAGCGGTGGGGGGAAGCTTTCTTT
CDR3aa: CASSERWGEAFF

abundance: few
j_gene: TRBJ2-7
d_gene: TRBD2
v_gene: TRBV7-2
CDR3nt: TGTGCCAGCAGCTTAACTAGACTAGCTGACGAGCAGTACTTC
CDR3aa: CASSLTRLADEQYF

abundance: NA
j_gene: TRBJ2-3
d_gene: NA
v_gene: TRBV5-4
CDR3nt: TGTGCCACCGGAAGACCGGGATCAGGGGCAGATACGCAGTATTTT
CDR3aa: CATGRPGSGADTQYF